Below are 30 T cell receptor beta chains sequenced from a single sample in a study of T cells after posttransplantation cyclophosphamide. Some clones are missing from TCRdb's copy, which holds only in-frame ones; the method was immunoSEQ multiplex PCR. Among fewer than 7,000 clones, over 70% were seen once, and the ten largest hold 26%. Sequencing was done on a sample of memory CD4+ T cells sorted from blood. The source of these receptors is a woman in her 50s in good health and a related stem cell transplant donor.

This chain joins TRBV10-2 and TRBJ1-6; 9 bases align to TRBD1. The CDR3 spans 17 residues. Per germline, CDR1 WSHSY and CDR2 SAAADI. The V gene end was trimmed by 1 base and the J gene end by 4 bases; junction bases not matched to a gene: 5. The CDR3 spells CASSEFSGQGYNSPLHF. The CDR3 DNA is TGCGCCAGCAGTGAGTTCTCCGGACAGGGGTATAATTCACCCCTCCACTTT.

The chain recombines TRBV6-1 with TRBJ2-3, with 7 bases identical to TRBD1. Germline lookup yields CDR1 MNHNS and CDR2 SASEGT. The CDR3 sequence is 15 residues long. J gave up 4 bases and V 0 bases, and 4 bases lay outside the gene matches. The CDR3 reads CASSEAQGSSDTQYF. DNA for the CDR3: TGTGCCAGCAGTGAAGCACAGGGGAGTTCAGATACGCAGTATTTT.

The V gene is TRBV11-2, the J gene TRBJ2-7, with D perhaps matching TRBD1 (5 bases). Germline-derived CDR1 and CDR2 are SGHAT and FQNNGV. V gave up 1 base and J gave up 4 bases, with 14 bases separating them. The CDR3 has 15 amino acids. Here the CDR3 reads CASSLVQQARYEQYF. The CDR3 nucleotides are TGTGCCAGCAGCTTAGTTCAACAGGCTCGTTACGAGCAGTACTTC.

The chain recombines TRBV5-5 with TRBJ2-7; TRBD2 matches at 8 bases. The CDR3 covers 17 residues. From germline, CDR1 is SGHKS and CDR2 YYEKEE (reference sequence). Trimming took 0 bases from V and 3 from J; bases not matched to a gene: 11. CDR3 bases: TGTGCCAGCAGCTTGGCCGTTGAAACTAGCGGATACTACGAGCAGTACTTC. This encodes CASSLAVETSGYYEQYF.

The rearrangement links TRBV11-2 to TRBJ1-1; D gene unclear. Germline values: CDR1 SGHAT, CDR2 FQNNGV. The CDR3 totals 12 residues. V lost 5 bases to trimming and J lost 10 bases, with 14 bases between them. In DNA, the CDR3 is TGTGCCAGCAGCAGACCGACGGGTTCAGCTTTCTTT. It encodes CASSRPTGSAFF.

The V and J genes are TRBV21-1 and TRBJ2-5; the DNA was not used to check the table's D call, TRBD2. TRBV21-1 is a known pseudogene. This CDR3 is built from 16 residues. CDR3 region: CASSKYSGLAKETQYF. The CDR3 DNA reads as TGTGCCAGCAGCAAATATTCGGGACTAGCAAAAGAGACCCAGTACTTC.

The gene calls are TRBV21-1 and TRBJ2-7; whether TRBD2, the table's D call, matches the DNA was not checked. TRBV21-1 is deemed a pseudogene. This CDR3 has 15 residues. The CDR3 loop is CASSNNRTSIGEQYF. DNA of the CDR3: TGTGCCAGCAGCAATAACCGAACTAGTATCGGCGAGCAGTACTTC.

The J gene is TRBJ2-1, the V gene TRBV5-1; 16 bases agree with TRBD2. This CDR3 is 19 amino acids long. The V segment lost 1 base and the J segment 8 bases; nucleotides outside the gene matches: 12. Germline lookup yields CDR1 SGHRS and CDR2 YFSETQ. The CDR3 DNA follows: TGCGCCAGCAGCTTGCCGGGACTAGCGGGGGGGAGATCTATCGATGAGCAGTTCTTC. Translation: CASSLPGLAGGRSIDEQFF.

This rearrangement joins TRBV7-9 to TRBJ1-5, with 8 bases fitting TRBD1. The germline CDR1 and CDR2 sequences are SEHNR and FQNEAQ (reference sequence). Germline trimming cut 4 bases from V and 6 bases from J; bases unmatched to any gene: 8. The CDR3 loop spans 15 amino acids. The CDR3 DNA sequence: TGTGCCAGCAGCTATGCGGACAGGGAGGGTCAGCCCCAGCATTTT. Amino acid sequence: CASSYADREGQPQHF. Together with reference TRBV7-9 and TRBJ1-5, the CDR3 gives the full variable domain: DTGVSQNPRHKITKRGQNVTFRCDPISEHNRLYWYRQTLGQGPEFLTYFQNEAQLEKSRLLSDRFSAERPKGSFSTLEIQRTEQGDSAMYLCASSYADREGQPQHFGDGTRLSIL.

The V gene is TRBV4-2, the J gene TRBJ2-7; 10 bases are shared with TRBD2. This CDR3 is 16 amino acids long. Germline assignment: CDR1 LGHNA and CDR2 YNFKEQ. V lost 1 base, J lost 3 bases, and 6 bases stayed unmatched. Here the CDR3 DNA reads TGTGCCAGCAGCCAAGGGGTCGGGACTAGCGACTACGAGCAGTACTTC. Translating it yields CASSQGVGTSDYEQYF.

The chain employs TRBV27 and TRBJ2-5; TRBD2 agrees at 7 bases. V lost 7 bases to trimming and J lost 4 bases; unmatched junction nucleotides: 12. The germline CDR1 and CDR2 sequences are MNHEY and SMNVEV (reference sequence). The CDR3 is made up of 15 amino acids. Here the CDR3 reads CASKNSRDYGETQYF. DNA of the CDR3: TGTGCCAGCAAAAATAGCCGGGACTACGGAGAGACCCAGTACTTC.

A single count supports this clone. CDR3 residues: CASSGSLRSEQYF. The CDR3, as DNA: TGTGCCAGCAGTGGCTCGCTCCGAAGCGAGCAGTACTTC. V gene TRBV28 combines with J gene TRBJ2-7, with D hard to call. Trimming removed 5 bases at V and 6 bases at J, with 14 bases between. CDR1 and CDR2 from the germline V gene are MDHEN and SYDVKM. The length of the CDR3 is 13 residues.

The chain uses TRBV7-9 and TRBJ2-3, with a weak D call TRBD1 (6 bases). Per the germline V gene, CDR1 is SEHNR and CDR2 is FQNEAQ (reference sequence). This CDR3 has 17 amino acids. Trimming cost V 1 base and J 3 bases, with 17 bases left between them. CDR3 nucleotides: TGTGCCAGCAGCTTAGGCGCGGGTGGGGGCGCGACAGATACGCAGTATTTT. Translated: CASSLGAGGGATDTQYF. The full variable domain, in which reference TRBV7-9 and TRBJ2-3 provide the parts outside the CDR3, is DTGVSQNPRHKITKRGQNVTFRCDPISEHNRLYWYRQTLGQGPEFLTYFQNEAQLEKSRLLSDRFSAERPKGSFSTLEIQRTEQGDSAMYLCASSLGAGGGATDTQYFGPGTRLTVL.

The chain couples TRBV27 to TRBJ2-1; the D gene is possibly TRBD2 (7 bases). Germline V CDR1 and CDR2: MNHEY, SMNVEV (reference sequence). There are 16 residues in the CDR3. V was cut by 10 bases and J by 4 bases, with 23 bases left in between. The chain's CDR3 is CAIAARGGGGYNEQFF. The DNA for the CDR3 is TGTGCCATCGCCGCCCGGGGCGGGGGCGGTTACAATGAGCAGTTCTTC.

The table lists this clone with a few counts. The CDR3 loop is CASSRRGLDSNQPQHF. The CDR3 DNA reads TGTGCCAGTAGTAGACGAGGCTTGGATAGCAATCAGCCCCAGCATTTT. The rearrangement joins TRBV19 to TRBJ1-5, with D unresolved. The ends were cut back, 4 bases at V and 0 bases at J, with 13 bases in the middle. The CDR3 has 16 amino acids. Germline CDR1 is LNHDA and CDR2 is SQIVND (reference sequence).

This chain's CDR3 is CASSIRNTEAFF. DNA for the CDR3: TGTGCCAGTAGTATCAGGAACACTGAAGCTTTCTTT. The rearrangement joins TRBV19 to TRBJ1-1; D is uncertain. The CDR3 covers 12 residues. Trimming left V 3 bases short and J 1 base short, with 3 bases between. CDR1 and CDR2 from the germline V gene are LNHDA and SQIVND (reference sequence).

The chain combines TRBV10-3 with TRBJ2-7, with D possibly TRBD1 on 6 matching bases. CDR1 and CDR2 (germline): ENHRY, SYGVKD. The CDR3 covers 12 residues. V lost 6 bases and J lost 1, with 7 bases in between. CDR3 sequence (DNA): TGTGCCATCAGAACAGGGTCCTACGAGCAGTACTTC. Encoded protein: CAIRTGSYEQYF.

In this sample, this clone turned up once. At one boundary the junction diverges from the germline segment, which might be a read error. CDR3: CASSLEIAGSSSNEQFF. In DNA form, the CDR3 reads TGTGCCAGCAGCTTGGAGATAGCGGGATCATCCTCCAATGAGCAGTTCTTC. The chain is built from TRBV5-5 and TRBJ2-1; 8 bases line up with TRBD2. CDR1 is SGHKS and CDR2 is YYEKEE in the germline V gene (reference sequence). The CDR3 spans 17 residues.

V and J are TRBV7-9 and TRBJ1-1, with TRBD1 as a possible D gene (6 bases). V lost 1 base to trimming and J lost 5 bases, with 14 bases between them. CDR3 length: 15 residues. Germline V gives CDR1 SEHNR, CDR2 FQNEAQ (reference sequence). CDR3 sequence (DNA): TGTGCCAGCAGCTTAGAATTCCCCGGGACAACTGAAGCTTTCTTT. Translated: CASSLEFPGTTEAFF. Based on the CDR3 plus reference TRBV7-9 and TRBJ1-1, the full variable domain is DTGVSQNPRHKITKRGQNVTFRCDPISEHNRLYWYRQTLGQGPEFLTYFQNEAQLEKSRLLSDRFSAERPKGSFSTLEIQRTEQGDSAMYLCASSLEFPGTTEAFFGQGTRLTVV.

The chain recombines TRBV19 with TRBJ2-1; 8 bases are shared with TRBD2. The V gene end was trimmed by 2 bases and the J gene end by 1 base; junction bases not matched to a gene: 1. Germline V gene lookup returns CDR1 LNHDA and CDR2 SQIVND (reference sequence). The CDR3 is made up of 15 amino acids. This CDR3 is CASSIRLASYNEQFF. The CDR3 nucleotides read TGTGCCAGTAGTATACGACTAGCGTCCTACAATGAGCAGTTCTTC. The complete variable domain, with remaining parts taken from reference TRBV19 and TRBJ2-1, reads DGGITQSPKYLFRKEGQNVTLSCEQNLNHDAMYWYRQDPGQGLRLIYYSQIVNDFQKGDIAEGYSVSREKKESFPLTVTSAQKNPTAFYLCASSIRLASYNEQFFGPGTRLTVL.

This clone was observed once. This chain connects TRBV19 to TRBJ1-6; D is unclear. Germline V lookup: CDR1 LNHDA, CDR2 SQIVND (reference sequence). The CDR3 is made up of 18 amino acids. V lost 4 bases, J lost 5 bases, and 21 bases lay in between. Written as DNA, the CDR3 is TGTGCCAGTAGTAACCGACTTGCGCAGAATCTACATAATTCACCCCTCCACTTT. It translates to CASSNRLAQNLHNSPLHF.

The gene calls are TRBV11-1 and TRBJ2-1; 8 bases are shared with TRBD2. CDR3 length: 16 residues. The trim removed 2 bases at V and 2 bases at J, leaving 5 bases unmatched. CDR1 and CDR2 (germline): SGHAT, FQDESV (reference sequence). CDR3: CASSLQVGRAYNEQFF. In DNA form, the CDR3 reads TGTGCCAGCAGCTTACAAGTCGGGAGGGCCTACAATGAGCAGTTCTTC.

V is TRBV7-9 and J is TRBJ2-7; 9 positions agree with TRBD1. The V gene's germline CDR1 is SEHNR and CDR2 FQNEAQ (reference sequence). The CDR3 spans 14 residues. The V and J ends lost 3 bases and 2 bases, in that order; junction bases with no gene match: 2. CDR3 sequence (DNA): TGTGCCAGCAGCTTCACAGGGGGCACCTACGAGCAGTACTTC. Protein: CASSFTGGTYEQYF.

This clone has more than one count but fewer than ten. The rearrangement joins TRBV7-9 to TRBJ1-4; D is possibly TRBD1 (5 bases). This CDR3 comprises 17 residues. Germline loops: CDR1 SEHNR, CDR2 FQNEAQ (reference sequence). V dropped 1 base and J dropped 0 bases, with 12 bases sitting between them. The CDR3 nucleotides are TGTGCCAGCAGCTTAGTGGGGGGGTCTACAACTAATGAAAAACTGTTTTTT. It translates to CASSLVGGSTTNEKLFF. Looking up the rest from reference TRBV7-9 and TRBJ1-4 gives the full variable domain: DTGVSQNPRHKITKRGQNVTFRCDPISEHNRLYWYRQTLGQGPEFLTYFQNEAQLEKSRLLSDRFSAERPKGSFSTLEIQRTEQGDSAMYLCASSLVGGSTTNEKLFFGSGTQLSVL.

Only a few counts were recorded for this clone. J is TRBJ1-3 and V is TRBV5-4, with unresolved D. There are 20 residues in the CDR3. The ends were cut back, 7 bases at V and 0 bases at J, with 29 bases in the middle. CDR1 is SGHNT and CDR2 is YYREEE in the germline V gene (reference sequence). In DNA form, the CDR3 reads TGTGCCAGCCACGCCTGGTCCGGAGCTTCTCTACCCTACTCTGGAAACACCATATATTTT. Translated: CASHAWSGASLPYSGNTIYF.

V is TRBV28 and J is TRBJ1-1; TRBD1 aligns across 8 bases. The CDR3 spans 13 residues. Trimming removed 5 bases from V and 12 bases from J; junction bases left unmatched: 11. Germline V gives CDR1 MDHEN, CDR2 SYDVKM. CDR3 sequence reads: CASSRQGKVGTFF. The CDR3 DNA reads TGTGCCAGCAGTCGACAGGGGAAGGTTGGAACTTTCTTT. Looking up the rest from reference TRBV28 and TRBJ1-1 gives the full variable domain: DVKVTQSSRYLVKRTGEKVFLECVQDMDHENMFWYRQDPGLGLRLIYFSYDVKMKEKGDIPEGYSVSREKKERFSLILESASTNQTSMYLCASSRQGKVGTFFGQGTRLTVV.

The chain joins TRBV29-1 to TRBJ2-7, with 9 bases that match TRBD2. The length of the CDR3 is 15 residues. Germline CDR1 SQVTM, CDR2 ANQGSEA. V lost 4 bases, J lost 5 bases, and 12 bases stayed unmatched. CDR3 residues: CSVVRREGAPNEQYF. The CDR3 bases are TGCAGCGTTGTTCGGCGGGAGGGGGCCCCGAACGAGCAGTACTTC.

V is TRBV7-7 and J is TRBJ2-7; the match to TRBD2 covers 15 bases. The J segment lost 4 bases and the V segment lost 3 bases, leaving 1 base of the junction unmatched. CDR1 is SSHAT and CDR2 is FNYEAQ in the germline V gene (reference sequence). The CDR3 has 15 amino acids. The DNA of the CDR3 is TGTGCCAGCAGCTTGGGGACTAGCGGGAGGTACGAGCAGTACTTC. This codes for CASSLGTSGRYEQYF.

This clone was seen once. The chain couples TRBV19 to TRBJ2-1, with 7 bases matching TRBD2. The junction had 19 bases not matched to a gene; V was cut back by 7 bases and J by 7 bases. This CDR3 contains 17 residues. CDR1 and CDR2 (germline): LNHDA, SQIVND (reference sequence). DNA of the CDR3: TGTGCCAGTAACTGGGGTAGGGAGGGCCTTGATTCGAATGAGCAGTTCTTC. This encodes CASNWGREGLDSNEQFF.

The chain carries TRBV7-2 and TRBJ1-4; D possibly corresponds to TRBD1 (6 bases). Germline loops: CDR1 SGHTA, CDR2 FQGNSA. There are 14 residues in the CDR3. Trimming took 6 bases from V and 8 from J, leaving 16 bases between them. The CDR3 DNA reads TGTGCCAGCAGTCGGGACACTGCTGACGAAAAACTGTTTTTT. Protein: CASSRDTADEKLFF.